Below, 5 T cell receptor beta chains from the same sample are listed, as sequenced in a study of identical twins (dated by TCRdb to the mid-2010s). To prepare the library, 5' RACE was applied. Instrument on record: Illumina HiSeq 2000. TCRdb took the public reads, trimmed them with fastp at Q25, ran MiXCR for clone calling and kept in-frame beta chains. Identical CDR3 proteins give one entry, which carries the most common genes and DNA. This sample has fewer than 650,000 distinct CDR3 sequences in its table, and roughly 9.5% of those were observed once. The ten largest make up approximately 3% of the sample. This same sample was also taken into another study, of yellow fever vaccine responses in identical twins.

Sequenced material: PBMCs. All receptors come from a woman between 18 and 30 years old in good health.

The sample holds a few counts of this clonotype. The chain combines TRBV14 with TRBJ2-3, with D uncertain. The CDR3 has 15 residues. Germline CDR1 is SGHDN and CDR2 is FVKESK. V lost 0 bases, J lost 4 bases, and 11 bases lay in between. The CDR3 DNA reads as TGTGCCAGCAGCCAAGATGTAGGGATCTCAGATACGCAGTATTTT. Translation gives CASSQDVGISDTQYF.

The rearrangement joins TRBV5-1 to TRBJ2-4, with 12 bases aligning to TRBD1. The CDR3 loop spans 14 amino acids. Germline V gives CDR1 SGHRS, CDR2 YFSETQ. V dropped 4 bases and J dropped 8; count of bases not matched to a gene: 4. In DNA form, the CDR3 reads TGCGCCAGCAGCAAAGGGACAGGGGGCTACATTCAGTACTTC. Translated, it gives CASSKGTGGYIQYF.

This clonotype came up many times. V usage is TRBV4-2 and J usage is TRBJ2-7; 10 positions match TRBD1. CDR1 is LGHNA and CDR2 is YNFKEQ in the germline V gene. The CDR3 is 15 amino acids. Trimming removed 4 bases from V and 4 bases from J; junction bases left unmatched: 7. The CDR3 DNA follows: TGTGCCAGCAGCCCAGCCGGGACAGGGGTGTACGAGCAGTACTTC. Residues: CASSPAGTGVYEQYF.

This chain connects TRBV20-1 to TRBJ2-7, with 10 bases identical to TRBD2. V was clipped by 3 bases and J by 6 bases; unmatched bases: 17. The CDR3 consists of 17 residues. The germline V gene encodes CDR1 DFQATT and CDR2 SNEGSKA (reference sequence). Written as DNA, the CDR3 is TGCAGTGCTAGTGGATCTCCTAGAGCGGGAGGGCCCGTCGAGCAGTACTTC. This codes for CSASGSPRAGGPVEQYF.

This clonotype was seen more than once but under ten times. The V and J genes are TRBV12-3 or TRBV12-4 and TRBJ2-1; 7 bases are shared with TRBD2. The ends lost 6 bases at V and 7 bases at J; junction bases unmatched: 12. This CDR3 is built from 15 residues. Written as DNA, the CDR3 is TGTGCCAGCAGCCCTACTCGGACTAGGGAGAATGAGCAGTTCTTC. This gives the protein CASSPTRTRENEQFF.